A selection of T cell receptor beta chains follows, all from one sample in a study of blood T cell repertoires in COVID-19. Libraries were prepared by immunoSEQ multiplex PCR; TCRdb keeps only in-frame clonotypes and omits some of them. The sample includes around 110,000 clones, more than 70% of them seen just once. The material sequenced was peripheral blood. These receptors were taken from a man aged 40-49 years with active or convalescent COVID-19. Each CDR3 is given with its conserved first and last residue. D genes are given only for firm matches. Size is stated for part of the rows, as once, few or many counts, or as a class when the clone is expanded.

>TRBJ1-2|TRBV27|NA|TRBD1
CASRKPGTGSGGYTF
TGTGCCAGCAGAAAGCCTGGGACAGGGTCGGGAGGCTACACCTTC
>TRBJ1-2|TRBV30|NA|TRBD1
CAWSPLEGASGYTF
TGTGCCTGGAGCCCACTTGAGGGGGCAAGTGGCTACACCTTC
>TRBJ1-4|TRBV5-1|NA|NA
CASSIPVGGAGEKLFF
TGCGCCAGCAGCATTCCCGTCGGGGGGGCAGGAGAAAAACTGTTTTTT
>TRBJ2-3|TRBV5-1|NA|NA
CASSVRPGAADTQYF
TGCGCCAGCAGCGTCCGCCCCGGAGCAGCAGATACGCAGTATTTT
>TRBJ2-1|TRBV5-1|NA|TRBD2
CASRAAGLALWNEQFF
TGCGCCAGCAGGGCTGCCGGACTAGCCCTGTGGAATGAGCAGTTCTTC
>TRBJ2-1|TRBV6-4|few|TRBD2
CASKASGSNEQFF
TGTGCCAGCAAGGCTAGCGGGAGCAATGAGCAGTTCTTC
>TRBJ1-3|TRBV15|NA|NA
CATSRGGYSGNTIYF
TGTGCCACCAGCAGAGGGGGCTACTCTGGAAACACCATATATTTT
>TRBJ2-5|TRBV29-1|NA|TRBD2
CSVEGTSGRRETQYF
TGCAGCGTTGAAGGGACTAGCGGGAGGAGGGAGACCCAGTACTTC
>TRBJ2-1|TRBV19|once|NA
CASSMTRSYNEQFF
TGTGCCAGTAGTATGACTAGATCCTACAATGAGCAGTTCTTC
>TRBJ1-2|TRBV5-4|NA|TRBD1
CASSLTGDRLNYGYTF
TGTGCCAGCAGCTTGACCGGGGACAGATTAAACTATGGCTACACCTTC
>TRBJ2-7|TRBV6-5|once|NA
CASRDWSEYEQYF
TGTGCCAGCAGGGATTGGAGCGAATACGAGCAGTACTTC
>TRBJ2-7|TRBV7-2|NA|NA
CASSLAFFYEQYF
TGTGCCAGCAGCTTAGCCTTTTTCTACGAGCAGTACTTC
>TRBJ1-1|TRBV18|NA|TRBD1
CASSLDRSTEAFF
TGTGCCAGCTCTCTGGACAGGAGCACTGAAGCTTTCTTT
>TRBJ2-5|TRBV6-1|NA|NA
CASSEWQGKETQYF
TGTGCCAGCAGTGAATGGCAGGGGAAAGAGACCCAGTACTTC
>TRBJ2-2|TRBV7-9|NA|TRBD2
CASSLALVGRYFGELFF
TGTGCCAGCAGCTTAGCGCTCGTCGGGAGGTACTTCGGGGAGCTGTTTTTT
>TRBJ1-2|TRBV18|NA|NA
CASSLQATGARIPNYGYTF
TGTGCCAGCTCCCTTCAAGCGACAGGCGCCAGGATACCCAACTATGGCTACACCTTC
>TRBJ2-7|TRBV18|NA|TRBD2
CASSPISLLASGSNYEQYF
TGTGCCAGCTCACCAATTTCCCTCTTGGCTAGCGGGAGCAACTACGAGCAGTACTTC
>TRBJ2-2|TRBV3-1/TRBV3-2|NA|NA
CASSQGSGSTGELFF
TGTGCCAGCAGCCAAGGGTCGGGATCCACCGGGGAGCTGTTTTTT
>TRBJ2-2|TRBV3-1/TRBV3-2|NA|NA
CASSQDPGHQTGELFF
TGTGCCAGCAGCCAAGATCCGGGACATCAAACCGGGGAGCTGTTTTTT
>TRBJ2-5|TRBV25-1|NA|TRBD2
CASALSGRASETQYF
TGTGCCAGCGCGCTTAGCGGGAGGGCCTCGGAGACCCAGTACTTC
>TRBJ2-7|TRBV28|NA|TRBD1
CATHGAQGVREQYF
TGTGCCACCCACGGGGCGCAGGGGGTGAGGGAGCAGTACTTC
>TRBJ2-7|TRBV28|NA|NA
CASSHTGSYLEQYF
TGTGCCAGCAGCCACACAGGGTCCTATCTCGAGCAGTACTTC
>TRBJ1-2|TRBV27|few|TRBD1
CASSLMRGPYGYTF
TGTGCCAGCAGTTTAATGAGGGGGCCCTATGGCTACACCTTC
>TRBJ2-3|TRBV10-1|NA|TRBD2
CASAGESWDTQYF
TGCGCCAGCGCGGGAGAATCTTGGGATACGCAGTATTTT
>TRBJ1-4|TRBV2|NA|NA
CASSEIPEAEAELFF
TGTGCCAGCAGTGAAATTCCGGAGGCCGAGGCGGAACTGTTTTTT
>TRBJ2-3|TRBV3-1/TRBV3-2|NA|TRBD2
CASSRSGTPDTQYF
TGTGCCAGCAGCCGAAGCGGGACCCCAGATACGCAGTATTTT
>TRBJ1-2|TRBV6-2/TRBV6-3|NA|NA
CASSSLYGYTF
TGTGCCAGCAGCTCCCTCTATGGCTACACCTTC
>TRBJ2-3|TRBV5-1|NA|NA
CASSLSPGDTQYF
TGCGCCAGCAGCTTGTCTCCCGGAGATACGCAGTATTTT
>TRBJ1-3|TRBV18|NA|TRBD1
CASSPNRGLTGNTIYF
TGTGCCAGCTCACCAAACAGGGGGCTAACGGGAAACACCATATATTTT
>TRBJ1-2|TRBV6-2/TRBV6-3|NA|TRBD1
CASSQASLRGNGYTF
TGTGCCAGCAGTCAGGCGTCTCTCAGGGGGAATGGCTACACCTTC
>TRBJ2-7|TRBV5-1|NA|TRBD2
CASSLRGGPTYEQYF
TGCGCCAGCAGCTTGCGGGGGGGACCCACCTACGAGCAGTACTTC
>TRBJ1-1|TRBV21-1|NA|NA
CASSLGQPFMNTEAFF
TGTGCCAGCAGCCTAGGACAGCCCTTCATGAACACTGAAGCTTTCTTT
>TRBJ1-2|TRBV25-1|NA|NA
CASSRPGVEGYTF
TGTGCCAGCAGTCGGCCCGGGGTGGAGGGCTACACCTTC
>TRBJ1-1|TRBV5-1|NA|TRBD1
CASSLRQGPTEAFF
TGCGCCAGCAGCTTGAGACAGGGCCCCACTGAAGCTTTCTTT
>TRBJ2-5|TRBV9|once|TRBD2
CASSPGLAGVVWQETQYF
TGTGCCAGCTCCCCGGGACTAGCGGGAGTCGTGTGGCAAGAGACCCAGTACTTC
>TRBJ1-5|TRBV6-7|NA|NA
CATQGKAVDQPQHF
TGTGCCACCCAGGGGAAGGCCGTTGATCAGCCCCAGCATTTT
>TRBJ2-3|TRBV28|NA|TRBD2
CASSGGSYTDTQYF
TGTGCCAGCAGTGGCGGGAGTTATACAGATACGCAGTATTTT
>TRBJ2-1|TRBV10-3|NA|TRBD2
CAISSSGSQGNEQFF
TGTGCCATCAGTTCAAGCGGGAGTCAGGGCAATGAGCAGTTCTTC
>TRBJ2-7|TRBV6-1|NA|TRBD2
CASSEEPLVAGAYEQYF
TGTGCCAGCAGCGAAGAACCACTCGTAGCGGGGGCCTACGAGCAGTACTTC
>TRBJ2-1|TRBV3-1/TRBV3-2|NA|TRBD2
CASSRPTSGRPNEQFF
TGTGCCAGCAGCCGGCCTACTAGCGGGAGGCCCAATGAGCAGTTCTTC
>TRBJ1-4|TRBV5-8|NA|NA
CASSLRGLANEKLFF
TGTGCCAGCAGCTTAAGGGGGTTGGCTAATGAAAAACTGTTTTTT
>TRBJ2-2|TRBV5-4|NA|TRBD2
CASSLERREGPGTGELFF
TGTGCCAGCAGCTTGGAGAGGCGGGAGGGCCCTGGCACCGGGGAGCTGTTTTTT
>TRBJ2-7|TRBV4-1|NA|TRBD1
CASSRGDRENSEQYF
TGCGCCAGCAGCCGCGGAGACAGGGAAAATAGCGAGCAGTACTTC
>TRBJ1-3|TRBV5-5|once|NA
CASSLDYSGNTIYF
TGTGCCAGCAGCTTGGATTACTCTGGAAACACCATATATTTT
>TRBJ2-2|TRBV9|NA|NA
CASSVGGDTGELFF
TGTGCCAGCAGCGTAGGGGGGGACACCGGGGAGCTGTTTTTT